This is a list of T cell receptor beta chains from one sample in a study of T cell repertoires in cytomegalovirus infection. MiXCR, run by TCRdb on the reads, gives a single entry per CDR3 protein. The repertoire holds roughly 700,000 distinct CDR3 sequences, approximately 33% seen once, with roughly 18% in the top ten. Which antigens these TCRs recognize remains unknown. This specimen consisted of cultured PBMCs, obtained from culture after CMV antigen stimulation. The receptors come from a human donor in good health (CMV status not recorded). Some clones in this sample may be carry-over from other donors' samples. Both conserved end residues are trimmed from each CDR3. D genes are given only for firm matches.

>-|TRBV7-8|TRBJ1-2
ASSLGRHNYGYT
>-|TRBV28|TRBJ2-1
ASSFRRSGYNEQF
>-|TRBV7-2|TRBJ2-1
ASSLSRAGDNEQF
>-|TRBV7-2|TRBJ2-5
ASSSSMGETQY
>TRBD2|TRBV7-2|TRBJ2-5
ASKRGSGRATETQY
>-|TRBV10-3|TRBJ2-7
AISERPYEQY
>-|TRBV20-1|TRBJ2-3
SASVSGKNTQY
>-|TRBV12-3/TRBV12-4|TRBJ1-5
ASSPTARDSNQPQH
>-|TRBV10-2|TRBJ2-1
ASREDIYNEQF
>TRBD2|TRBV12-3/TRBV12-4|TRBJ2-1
ASSFSGGQFEQF
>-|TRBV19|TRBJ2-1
ASSSKGPLGYYNEQF
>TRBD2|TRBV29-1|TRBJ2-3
STRLAGEKGTQY
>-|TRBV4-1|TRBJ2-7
ASSQAGRGAYEQY
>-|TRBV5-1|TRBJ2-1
ASSAIPLGSYNEQF
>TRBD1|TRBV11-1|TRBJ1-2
ASSVTGGLQGYT
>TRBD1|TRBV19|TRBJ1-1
ASSWGQGLNTEAF
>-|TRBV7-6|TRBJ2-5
ASSLTVTQTQY
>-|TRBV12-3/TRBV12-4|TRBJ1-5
ASSFGISNQPQH
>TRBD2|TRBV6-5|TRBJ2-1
ASRGLAGSNEQF
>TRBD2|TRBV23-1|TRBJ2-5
ASSQPRLGGAQY
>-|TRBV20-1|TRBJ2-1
SAPTGYHNEQF
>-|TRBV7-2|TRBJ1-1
ASSPIAGTEAF
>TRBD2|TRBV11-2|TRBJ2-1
ASSLGGTSSSEQF
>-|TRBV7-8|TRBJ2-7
ASSSRLRTSYEQY
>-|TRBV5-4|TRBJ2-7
ASSLGHLGSYEQY
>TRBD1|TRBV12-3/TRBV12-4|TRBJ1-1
ASSLMDRTEAF
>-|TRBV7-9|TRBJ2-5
ASQKTGQETQY
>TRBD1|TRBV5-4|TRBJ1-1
ASSLTGGSEAF
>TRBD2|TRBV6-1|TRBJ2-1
ASSYSLQTLAVKRGEQF
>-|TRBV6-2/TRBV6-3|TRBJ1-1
ASSPRTGREAF
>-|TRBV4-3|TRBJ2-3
ASSQELRSDTQY
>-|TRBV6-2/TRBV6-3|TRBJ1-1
AALPGHLNTEAF
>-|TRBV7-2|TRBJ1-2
ASSLVFRADYGYT
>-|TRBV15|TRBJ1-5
ATSRGREPQH
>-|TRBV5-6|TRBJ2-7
ASSPEEGFHEQY
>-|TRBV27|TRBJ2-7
ASSLSRTSWYEQY
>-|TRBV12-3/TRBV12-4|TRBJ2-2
ASSLWGRMANTGELF
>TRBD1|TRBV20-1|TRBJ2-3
SASGTGVLTDTQY
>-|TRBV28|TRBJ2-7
ASSLFNIRRGQPYEQY
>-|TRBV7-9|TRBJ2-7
ASSPSGTLSYEQY
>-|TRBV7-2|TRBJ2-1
ASSLVRGREQF
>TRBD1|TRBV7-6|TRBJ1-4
ASSGDRGIVF
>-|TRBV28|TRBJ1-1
ASRAPYRHTEAF
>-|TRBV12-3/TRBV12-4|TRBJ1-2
ASSFDTDDGYT
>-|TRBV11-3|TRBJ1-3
ASSFSKDRGNTIY